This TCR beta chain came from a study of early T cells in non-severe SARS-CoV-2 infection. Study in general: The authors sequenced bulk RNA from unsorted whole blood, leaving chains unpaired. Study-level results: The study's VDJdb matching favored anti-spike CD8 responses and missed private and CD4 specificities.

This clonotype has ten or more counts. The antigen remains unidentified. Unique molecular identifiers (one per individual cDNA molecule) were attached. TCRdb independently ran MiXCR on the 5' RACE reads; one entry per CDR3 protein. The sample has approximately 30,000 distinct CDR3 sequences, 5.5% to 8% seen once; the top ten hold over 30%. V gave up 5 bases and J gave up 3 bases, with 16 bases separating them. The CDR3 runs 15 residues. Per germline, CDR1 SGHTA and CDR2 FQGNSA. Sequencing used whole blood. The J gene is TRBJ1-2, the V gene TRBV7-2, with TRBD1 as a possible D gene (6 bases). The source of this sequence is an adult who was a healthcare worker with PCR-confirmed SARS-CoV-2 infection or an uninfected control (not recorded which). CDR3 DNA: TGTGCCAGCAGCGCCCACAGGGAGGCCTACTATGGCTACACCTTC. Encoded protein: CASSAHREAYYGYTF.